A single sample gave rise to the 16 T cell receptor beta chains below, sequenced in a study of Ad26.COV2.S vaccination and SARS-CoV-2 variants. Clones were read by immunoSEQ multiplex PCR, and TCRdb kept only the in-frame ones, dropping some. This sample has 350,000 to 450,000 clones; over 75% occur once, and the top ten carry roughly 3.2%. Regarding treatment: 15 to 20 received Ad26.COV2.S at low or high dose, single or two shots; roughly five received placebo; per-sample allocation not given. Sampling occurred on day 63 after the first vaccine or placebo injection. This specimen was peripheral blood, taken in a trial of Ad26.COV2.S vaccine versus placebo. Every receptor here comes from a person between 18 and 59 years old who received the Ad26.COV2.S COVID-19 vaccine or a placebo.

V is TRBV27 and J is TRBJ1-1; D not certain. V shed 6 bases and J shed 1 base, with 12 bases lying between them. This CDR3 comprises 14 residues. Germline lookup yields CDR1 MNHEY and CDR2 SMNVEV (reference sequence). The CDR3 bases are TGTGCCAGCAGATCTACAAGCTCGAACACTGAAGCTTTCTTT. Protein product: CASRSTSSNTEAFF.

The rearrangement uses TRBV9 and TRBJ1-2, with TRBD1 identical over 7 bases. The germline V gene encodes CDR1 SGDLS and CDR2 YYNGEE. This CDR3 comprises 15 residues. The trim removed 4 bases at V and 4 bases at J, leaving 10 bases unmatched. CDR3 sequence (DNA): TGTGCCAGCAGCCCGAGACAGGGTATCAGCTATGGCTACACCTTC. Translating gives CASSPRQGISYGYTF.

The chain links TRBV5-1 to TRBJ2-3; 9 bases map to TRBD2. The J segment lost 6 bases and the V segment lost 3 bases, leaving 2 bases of the junction unmatched. Germline-derived CDR1 and CDR2 are SGHRS and YFSETQ. CDR3 length equals 13 residues. The CDR3 is CASSSSGGDTQYF. As DNA, the CDR3 is TGCGCCAGCAGCTCAAGCGGGGGGGATACGCAGTATTTT. The whole variable domain, remainder taken from reference TRBV5-1 and TRBJ2-3, is KAGVTQTPRYLIKTRGQQVTLSCSPISGHRSVSWYQQTPGQGLQFLFEYFSETQRNKGNFPGRFSGRQFSNSRSEMNVSTLELGDSALYLCASSSSGGDTQYFGPGTRLTVL.

The CDR3 reads CASSKGRALRDEQFF. CDR3 in DNA: TGTGCCAGTAGTAAGGGGCGAGCGCTAAGGGATGAGCAGTTCTTC. V is TRBV19 and J is TRBJ2-1, with D perhaps TRBD1 (5 bases). This CDR3 has 15 amino acids. The V gene lost 4 bases and the J gene lost 8 bases, with 18 bases spanning the gap. The germline V gene has CDR1 LNHDA and CDR2 SQIVND (reference sequence).

The chain recombines TRBV7-2 with TRBJ1-1, with unresolved D. This CDR3 is built from 12 residues. The germline gives CDR1 SGHTA, CDR2 FQGNSA. Deletions cut 5 bases from V and 3 bases from J, with 7 bases between. Written as DNA, the CDR3 is TGTGCCAGCAGCAAGACCCACACTGAAGCTTTCTTT. The encoded protein is CASSKTHTEAFF.

The gene calls are TRBV29-1 and TRBJ1-2; 11 bases fit TRBD1. The trim removed 1 base at V and 4 bases at J, leaving 14 bases unmatched. There are 18 residues in the CDR3. The germline CDR1 and CDR2 sequences are SQVTM and ANQGSEA. The CDR3, as DNA: TGCAGCGTTGAAGGGGTTTTCGGACAGGGGGCGAGATTCTATGGCTACACCTTC. Translated: CSVEGVFGQGARFYGYTF.

This chain joins TRBV18 and TRBJ2-2; 7 nucleotides agree with TRBD1. This CDR3 is 16 amino acids long. Trimming at V came to 5 bases and at J to 5 bases, leaving 11 bases not matched to a gene. Germline CDR1 and CDR2: KGHSH and LQKENI. The DNA for the CDR3 is TGTGCCAGCTCAGGGACCATGGACAGGAATACCGGGGAGCTGTTTTTT. It yields the protein CASSGTMDRNTGELFF.

The chain recombines TRBV7-9 with TRBJ2-5; 10 bases agree with TRBD2. CDR1 and CDR2 from the germline V gene are SEHNR and FQNEAQ (reference sequence). CDR3 length equals 17 residues. V dropped 2 bases and J dropped 1; count of bases not matched to a gene: 7. CDR3 loop: CASSLSALAGIQETQYF. The CDR3 DNA follows: TGTGCCAGCAGCTTAAGCGCACTAGCGGGAATCCAAGAGACCCAGTACTTC.

This chain connects TRBV12-3 or TRBV12-4 to TRBJ2-7, with D perhaps given as TRBD1 or TRBD2 (5 bases each). Trimming removed 5 bases at V and 6 bases at J, with 11 bases between. The CDR3 covers 12 residues. CDR3 in DNA: TGTGCCAGCAGTAAGGGGACCGGCGAGCAGTACTTC. Translation gives CASSKGTGEQYF.

V is TRBV6-5 and J is TRBJ2-3; D remains ambiguous. This CDR3 comprises 12 residues. Germline V lookup: CDR1 MNHEY, CDR2 SVGAGI. V was pared by 6 bases and J by 1 base, with 5 bases between. CDR3 bases: TGTGCCAGCAGGCACGGCACAGATACGCAGTATTTT. Its protein is CASRHGTDTQYF.

This clone was detected once. The chain has TRBV4-2 and TRBJ2-3; 16 bases map to TRBD2. The germline gives CDR1 LGHNA, CDR2 YNFKEQ. Losses at the gene ends were 4 bases for V and 0 bases for J; bases not matched to a gene: 4. The CDR3 sequence is 18 residues long. The CDR3 is CASSRGLAGGPSTDTQYF. In nucleotides, the CDR3 is TGTGCCAGCAGCCGGGGACTAGCGGGGGGGCCCAGCACAGATACGCAGTATTTT.

This sequence joins TRBV27 and TRBJ2-2; unclear D gene. Germline CDR1 and CDR2: MNHEY and SMNVEV (reference sequence). The CDR3 extends over 14 amino acids. The V gene lost 0 bases and the J gene lost 3 bases, with 5 bases spanning the gap. CDR3 amino acids: CASSLSRHTGELFF. In DNA form, the CDR3 reads TGTGCCAGCAGTTTATCGAGGCACACCGGGGAGCTGTTTTTT.

Here the CDR3 DNA reads TGCGCCAGCAGCCGTAAGCCTAGCGGGGGGGCATACAATGAGCAGTTCTTC. Residues: CASSRKPSGGAYNEQFF. J is TRBJ2-1 and V is TRBV4-1, with TRBD2 matching over 12 bases. This CDR3 has 17 amino acids. J was trimmed by 4 bases and V by 4 bases; bases with no gene match: 8. Germline V gene lookup returns CDR1 MGHRA and CDR2 YSYEKL.

This chain uses TRBV27 with TRBJ1-4; D is ambiguous. The V end lost 3 bases, the J end lost 6 bases, and 14 bases lay between the germline ends. There are 15 residues in the CDR3. Germline V gives CDR1 MNHEY, CDR2 SMNVEV (reference sequence). CDR3 in amino acids: CASSLRLTGDEKLFF. The CDR3 nucleotides are TGTGCCAGCAGTTTGCGCCTCACTGGGGATGAAAAACTGTTTTTT.

DNA of the CDR3: TGTGCCAGCAGCCTGGAGACCGTGCAGTACTTC. This codes for CASSLETVQYF. The chain joins TRBV7-8 to TRBJ2-7; D remains ambiguous. V dropped 5 bases and J dropped 9 bases, with 11 bases sitting between them. This CDR3 is built from 11 residues. The germline V gene has CDR1 SGHVS and CDR2 FQNEAQ.

The chain has TRBV6-6 and TRBJ1-1, with D perhaps matching TRBD1 (6 bases). CDR1 is MNHNY, CDR2 SVGAGI, per germline (reference sequence). The CDR3 covers 14 residues. The V end lost 2 bases, the J end lost 2 bases, and 9 bases lay between the germline ends. This chain's CDR3 is CASSYGQLNTEAFF. The CDR3 DNA is TGTGCCAGCAGTTACGGACAGCTAAACACTGAAGCTTTCTTT.